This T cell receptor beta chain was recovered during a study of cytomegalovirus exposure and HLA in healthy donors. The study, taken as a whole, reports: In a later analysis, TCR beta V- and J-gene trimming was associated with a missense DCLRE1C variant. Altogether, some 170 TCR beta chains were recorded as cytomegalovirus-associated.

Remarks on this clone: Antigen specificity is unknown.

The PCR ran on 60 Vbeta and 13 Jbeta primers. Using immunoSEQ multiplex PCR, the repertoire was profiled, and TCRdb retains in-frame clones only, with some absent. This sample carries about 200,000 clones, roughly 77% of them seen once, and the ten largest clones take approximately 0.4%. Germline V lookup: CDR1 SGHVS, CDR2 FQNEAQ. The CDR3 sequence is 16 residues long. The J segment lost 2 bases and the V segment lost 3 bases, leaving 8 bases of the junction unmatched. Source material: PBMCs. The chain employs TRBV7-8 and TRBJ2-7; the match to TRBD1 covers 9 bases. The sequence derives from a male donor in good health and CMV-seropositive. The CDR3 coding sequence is TGTGCCAGCAGCTTCCCCCCGCGGACAGGGGCCTACGAGCAGTACTTC. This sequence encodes CASSFPPRTGAYEQYF.